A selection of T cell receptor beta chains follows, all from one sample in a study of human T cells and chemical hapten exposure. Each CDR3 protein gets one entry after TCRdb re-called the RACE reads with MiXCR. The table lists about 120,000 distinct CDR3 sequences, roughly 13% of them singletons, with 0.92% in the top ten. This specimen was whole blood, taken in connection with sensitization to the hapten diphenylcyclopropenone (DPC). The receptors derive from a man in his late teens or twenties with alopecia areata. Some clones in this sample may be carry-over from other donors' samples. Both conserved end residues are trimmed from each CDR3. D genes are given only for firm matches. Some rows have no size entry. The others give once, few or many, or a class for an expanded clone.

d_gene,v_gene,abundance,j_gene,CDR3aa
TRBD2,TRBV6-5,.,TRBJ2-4,ASSPGGELAKNIQY
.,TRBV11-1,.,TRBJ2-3,ASSLQPDTQY
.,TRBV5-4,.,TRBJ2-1,ASSLVGVNEQF
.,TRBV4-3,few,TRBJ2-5,ASSQGAQPLQETQY
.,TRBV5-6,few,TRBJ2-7,ASSLDGRGHEQY
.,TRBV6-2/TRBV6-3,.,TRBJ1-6,ASYDGPDYNSPLH
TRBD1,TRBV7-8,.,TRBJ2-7,ATTDRGRNYEQY
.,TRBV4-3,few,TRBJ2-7,ASSHTSTAYEQY
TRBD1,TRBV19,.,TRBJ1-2,ASSMVDRGGGYT
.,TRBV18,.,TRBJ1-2,ASSPTDTYGYT
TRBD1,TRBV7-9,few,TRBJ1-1,ASILREGQGPVNTEAF
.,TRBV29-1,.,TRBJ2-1,SVAGKYNEQF
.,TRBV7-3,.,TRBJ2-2,ASSSSPGDFNTGELF
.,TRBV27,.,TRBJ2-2,ASSPLSGELF
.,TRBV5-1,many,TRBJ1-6,ASSSSSLLGRRDNSPLH
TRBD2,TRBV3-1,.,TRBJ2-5,ASSLKTTSGTETQY
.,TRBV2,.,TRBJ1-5,ASRADQPQH
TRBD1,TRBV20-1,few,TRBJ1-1,SALETGGGKTEAF
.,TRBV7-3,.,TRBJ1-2,ASEQVKNGYT
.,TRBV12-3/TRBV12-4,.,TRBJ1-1,ASSSLGAPEAF
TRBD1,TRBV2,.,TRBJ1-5,ASTGTVNQPQH
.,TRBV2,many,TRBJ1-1,ASSESPGNTEAF
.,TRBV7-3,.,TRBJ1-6,ASSFTGSSPLH
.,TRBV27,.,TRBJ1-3,ASRGLGNTIY
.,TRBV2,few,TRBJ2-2,ASSGSWQGHTGELF
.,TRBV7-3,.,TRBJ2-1,ASSFGGSNEQF
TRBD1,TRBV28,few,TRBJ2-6,ASSRGQGPLSGANVLT
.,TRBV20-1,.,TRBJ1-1,SARADTNTEAF
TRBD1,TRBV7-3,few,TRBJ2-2,ASSLGQLGTGELF
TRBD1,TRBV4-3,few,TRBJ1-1,ASSQRDRGTEAF
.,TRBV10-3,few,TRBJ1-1,AISDVKNTEAF
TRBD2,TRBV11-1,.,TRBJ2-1,ASSSLGLGGRAYNEQF
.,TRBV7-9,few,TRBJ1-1,ASSLDPGWTEAF
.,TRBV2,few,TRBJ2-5,ASSEDKLGGETQY
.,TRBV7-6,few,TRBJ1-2,ASSLVSPWARGRVSDGYT
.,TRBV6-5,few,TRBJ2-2,ASSYSSGWTGELF
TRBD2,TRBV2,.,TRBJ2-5,ASSVSSGGAQETQY
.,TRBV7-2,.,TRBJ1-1,ASSLAAGNTEAF
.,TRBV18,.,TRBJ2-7,ASSRRGDTYEQY
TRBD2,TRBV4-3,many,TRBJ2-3,ASSQPITTIGGDRTDTQY
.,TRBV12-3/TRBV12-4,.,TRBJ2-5,ASSTAQQETQY
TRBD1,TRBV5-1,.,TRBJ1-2,ASSFDNRGGGIHGYT
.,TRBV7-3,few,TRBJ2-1,ASSSHSGQGRYNEQF
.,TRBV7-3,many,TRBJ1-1,ASSPTDRNTEAF
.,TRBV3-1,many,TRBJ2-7,ASSPPGHRYDQQY
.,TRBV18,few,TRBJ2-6,ASSPRASGANVLT
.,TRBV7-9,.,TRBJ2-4,ASSLQGFAKNIQY
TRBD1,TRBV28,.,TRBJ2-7,ASSTSSGTGNSEQY
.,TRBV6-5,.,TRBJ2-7,ASKRNALGEQY